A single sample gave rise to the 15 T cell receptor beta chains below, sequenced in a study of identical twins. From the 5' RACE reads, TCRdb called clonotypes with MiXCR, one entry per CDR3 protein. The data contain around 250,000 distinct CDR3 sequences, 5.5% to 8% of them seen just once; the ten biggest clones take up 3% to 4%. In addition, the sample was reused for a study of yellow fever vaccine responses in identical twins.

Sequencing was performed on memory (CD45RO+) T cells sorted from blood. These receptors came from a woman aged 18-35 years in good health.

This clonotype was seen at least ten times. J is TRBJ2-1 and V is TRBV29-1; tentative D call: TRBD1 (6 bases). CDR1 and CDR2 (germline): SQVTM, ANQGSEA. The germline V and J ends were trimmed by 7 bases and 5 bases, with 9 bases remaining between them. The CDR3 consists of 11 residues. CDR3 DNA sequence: TGCAGCGCAGGACAGAACAATGAGCAGTTCTTC. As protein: CSAGQNNEQFF.

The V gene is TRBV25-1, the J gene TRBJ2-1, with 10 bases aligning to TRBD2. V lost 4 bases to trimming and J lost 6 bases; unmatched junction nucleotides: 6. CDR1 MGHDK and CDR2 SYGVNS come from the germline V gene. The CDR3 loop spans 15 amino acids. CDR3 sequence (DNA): TGTGCCAGCAGTGTAACCGGGACTAGCGCCAATGAGCAGTTCTTC. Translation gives CASSVTGTSANEQFF.

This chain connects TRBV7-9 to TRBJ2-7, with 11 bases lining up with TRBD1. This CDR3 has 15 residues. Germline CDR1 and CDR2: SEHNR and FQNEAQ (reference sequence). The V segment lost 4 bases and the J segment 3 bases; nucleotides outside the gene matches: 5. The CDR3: CASSSPDRGLYEQYF. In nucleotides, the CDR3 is TGTGCCAGCAGCTCCCCGGACAGGGGGCTCTACGAGCAGTACTTC.

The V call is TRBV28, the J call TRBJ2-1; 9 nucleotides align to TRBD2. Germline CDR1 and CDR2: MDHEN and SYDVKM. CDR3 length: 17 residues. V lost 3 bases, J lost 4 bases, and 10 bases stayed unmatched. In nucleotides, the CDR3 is TGTGCCAGCAGTTTCCCCTTTAGCGGGAGAGGTTACAATGAGCAGTTCTTC. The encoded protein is CASSFPFSGRGYNEQFF.

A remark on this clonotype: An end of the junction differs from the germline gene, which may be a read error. The CDR3: CASSPPGDSYNEQFF. The DNA of the CDR3 is TGTGCCAGCTCGCCACCGGGAGACTCCTACAATGAGCAGTTCTTC. The chain has TRBV18 and TRBJ2-1, with D possibly matching TRBD2 (6 bases). Germline V lookup: CDR1 KGHSH, CDR2 LQKENI. The CDR3 spans 15 residues.

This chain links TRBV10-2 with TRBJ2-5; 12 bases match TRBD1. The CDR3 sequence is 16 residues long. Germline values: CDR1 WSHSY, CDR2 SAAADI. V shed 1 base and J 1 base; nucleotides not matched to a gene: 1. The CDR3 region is CASSEWGQGAQETQYF. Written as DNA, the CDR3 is TGCGCCAGCAGTGAGTGGGGACAGGGGGCCCAAGAGACCCAGTACTTC.

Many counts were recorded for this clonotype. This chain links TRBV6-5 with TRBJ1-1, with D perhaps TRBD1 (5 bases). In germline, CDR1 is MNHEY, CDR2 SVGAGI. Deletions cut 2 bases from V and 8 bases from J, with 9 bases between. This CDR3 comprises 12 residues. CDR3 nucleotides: TGTGCCAGCAGTTACCCCACAGGAGAAGCTTTCTTT. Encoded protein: CASSYPTGEAFF.

The chain's CDR3 is CASSGDMTGQINEKLFF. For the CDR3, the DNA is TGTGCCAGCAGCGGCGATATGACAGGCCAGATTAATGAAAAACTGTTTTTT. The genes are TRBV5-5 and TRBJ1-4; weak D call: TRBD1 (6 bases). Trimming pared 4 bases from V and 4 bases from J, leaving 20 bases between. The CDR3 is 17 amino acids. CDR1 is SGHKS and CDR2 is YYEKEE in the germline V gene (reference sequence).

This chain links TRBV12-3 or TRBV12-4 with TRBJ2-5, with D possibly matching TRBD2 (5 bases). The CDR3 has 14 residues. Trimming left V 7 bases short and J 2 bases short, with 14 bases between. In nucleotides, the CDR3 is TGTGCCAGCACCCTGGAGGCGATGCAAGAGACCCAGTACTTC. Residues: CASTLEAMQETQYF.

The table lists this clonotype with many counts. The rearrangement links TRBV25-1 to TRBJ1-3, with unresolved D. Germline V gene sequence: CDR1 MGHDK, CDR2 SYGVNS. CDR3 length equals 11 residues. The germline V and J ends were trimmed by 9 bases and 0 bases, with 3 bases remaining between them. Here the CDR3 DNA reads TGTGCCAGATACTCTGGAAACACCATATATTTT. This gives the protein CARYSGNTIYF. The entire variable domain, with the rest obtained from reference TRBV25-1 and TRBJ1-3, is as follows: EADIYQTPRYLVIGTGKKITLECSQTMGHDKMYWYQQDPGMELHLIHYSYGVNSTEKGDLSSESTVSRIRTEHFPLTLESARPSHTSQYLCARYSGNTIYFGEGSWLTVV.

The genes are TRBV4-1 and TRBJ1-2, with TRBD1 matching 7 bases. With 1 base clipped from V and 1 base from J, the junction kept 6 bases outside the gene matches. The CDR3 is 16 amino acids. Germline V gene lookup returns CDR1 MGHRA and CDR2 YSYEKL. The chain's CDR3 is CASSQAGTEVNYGYTF. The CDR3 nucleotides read TGCGCCAGCAGCCAAGCGGGGACAGAAGTTAACTATGGCTACACCTTC.

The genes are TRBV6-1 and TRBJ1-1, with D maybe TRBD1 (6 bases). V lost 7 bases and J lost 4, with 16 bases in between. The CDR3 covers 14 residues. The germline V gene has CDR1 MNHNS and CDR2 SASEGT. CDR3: CASNMDSFTTEAFF. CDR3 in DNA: TGTGCCAGCAACATGGACAGCTTTACCACTGAAGCTTTCTTT.

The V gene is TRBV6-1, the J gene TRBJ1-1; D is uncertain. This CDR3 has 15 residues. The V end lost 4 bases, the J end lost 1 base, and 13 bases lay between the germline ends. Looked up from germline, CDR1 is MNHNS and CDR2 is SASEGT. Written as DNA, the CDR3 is TGTGCCAGCAGTGTTGGAGAGGGAGGGAACACTGAAGCTTTCTTT. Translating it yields CASSVGEGGNTEAFF.

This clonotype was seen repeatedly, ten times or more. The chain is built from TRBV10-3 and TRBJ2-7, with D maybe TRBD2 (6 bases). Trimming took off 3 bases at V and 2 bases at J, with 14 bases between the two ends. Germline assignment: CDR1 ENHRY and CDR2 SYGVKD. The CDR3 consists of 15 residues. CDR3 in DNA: TGTGCCATCAGTGAAGGTGGGAGGACAACCTACGAGCAGTACGTC. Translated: CAISEGGRTTYEQYV.

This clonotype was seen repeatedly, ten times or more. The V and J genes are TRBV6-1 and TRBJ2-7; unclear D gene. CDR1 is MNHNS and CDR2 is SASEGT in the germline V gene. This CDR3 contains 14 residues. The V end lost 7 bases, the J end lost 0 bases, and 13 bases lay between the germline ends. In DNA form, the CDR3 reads TGTGCCAGCACCTCCAGCATGAGCTCCTACGAGCAGTACTTC. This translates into CASTSSMSSYEQYF.